This T cell receptor (beta chain) was sequenced for a study of blood T cell repertoires in COVID-19. Study in general: PBMCs, B-cell-depleted T cells, or T cells were the source of the cDNA or gDNA that made up the material.

The assay was immunoSEQ multiplex PCR, and TCRdb's table has in-frame clones only and misses some. The table includes some 200,000 clones, about four fifths detected once. V was cut by 1 base and J by 6 bases, with 6 bases left in between. CDR3 length: 12 amino acids. Germline V lookup: CDR1 SEHNR, CDR2 FQNEAQ (reference sequence). This sequence joins TRBV7-9 and TRBJ1-2; no definite D call. The origin of this receptor is a woman aged 55 to 70 with acute or convalescent COVID-19. The sample comprised peripheral blood. CDR3 DNA: TGTGCCAGCAGCTTAGGAGCAAATGGCTACACCTTC. Translating gives CASSLGANGYTF.